This TCR beta chain was recovered during a study of blood T cell repertoires in COVID-19. Across the whole study: Samples taken during acute and convalescent COVID-19 were collected in the United States, Italy and Spain. PBMCs, B-cell-depleted T cells, or T cells provided the cDNA or gDNA that made up the material.

Germline V gene lookup returns CDR1 MNHNY and CDR2 SVGAGI (reference sequence). This CDR3 comprises 11 residues. The V end was cut by 11 bases, the J end by 6 bases, with 11 bases between. Method: immunoSEQ multiplex PCR; TCRdb's copy keeps in-frame clones and lacks some. The sample has some 140,000 clones, 60% to 80% seen once. The rearrangement uses TRBV6-6 and TRBJ1-3; D gene ambiguous. This sequence was found in a man in his fifties or sixties who had recovered from COVID-19. Material: peripheral blood. CDR3 bases: TGTGCCCCCCTCTGCGAAAACACCATATATTTT. This codes for CAPLCENTIYF.